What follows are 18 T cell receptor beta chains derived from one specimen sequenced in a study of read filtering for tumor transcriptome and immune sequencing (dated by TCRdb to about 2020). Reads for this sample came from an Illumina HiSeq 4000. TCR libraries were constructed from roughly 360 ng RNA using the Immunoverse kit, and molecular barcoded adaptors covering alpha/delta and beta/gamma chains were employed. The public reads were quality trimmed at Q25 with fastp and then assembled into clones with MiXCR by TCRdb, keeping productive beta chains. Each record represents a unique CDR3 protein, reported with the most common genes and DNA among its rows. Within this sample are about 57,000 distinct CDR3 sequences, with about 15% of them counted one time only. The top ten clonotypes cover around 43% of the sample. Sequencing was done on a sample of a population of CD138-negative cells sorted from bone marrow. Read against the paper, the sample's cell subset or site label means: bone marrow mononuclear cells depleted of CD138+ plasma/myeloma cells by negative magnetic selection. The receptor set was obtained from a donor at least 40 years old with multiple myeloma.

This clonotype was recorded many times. This CDR3 reads CSVSQGAGFSNQPQHF. CDR3 bases: TGCAGCGTCTCACAGGGTGCCGGGTTCAGCAATCAGCCCCAGCATTTT. The rearrangement joins TRBV29-1 to TRBJ1-5, with a weak D call TRBD1 (6 bases). Germline values: CDR1 SQVTM, CDR2 ANQGSEA. V lost 6 bases and J 1 base, leaving 19 bases between the germline ends. The CDR3 has 16 residues.

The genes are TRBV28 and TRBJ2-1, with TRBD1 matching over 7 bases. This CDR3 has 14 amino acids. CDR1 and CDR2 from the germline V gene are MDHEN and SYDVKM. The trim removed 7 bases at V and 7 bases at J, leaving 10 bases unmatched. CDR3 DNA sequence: TGTGCCAGCAACAACCGACAGGGAGAGAATGAGCAGTTCTTC. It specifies CASNNRQGENEQFF. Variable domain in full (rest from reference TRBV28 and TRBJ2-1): DVKVTQSSRYLVKRTGEKVFLECVQDMDHENMFWYRQDPGLGLRLIYFSYDVKMKEKGDIPEGYSVSREKKERFSLILESASTNQTSMYLCASNNRQGENEQFFGPGTRLTVL.

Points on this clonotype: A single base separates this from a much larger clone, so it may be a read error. The CDR3 sequence: CASSLLTSVNTIYF. CDR3 DNA sequence: TGCGCCAGCAGCTTGCTCACCTCTGTAAACACCATATATTTT. The J gene is TRBJ1-3, the V gene TRBV5-1; D remains unclear. Germline lookup yields CDR1 SGHRS and CDR2 YFSETQ. The CDR3 totals 14 residues.

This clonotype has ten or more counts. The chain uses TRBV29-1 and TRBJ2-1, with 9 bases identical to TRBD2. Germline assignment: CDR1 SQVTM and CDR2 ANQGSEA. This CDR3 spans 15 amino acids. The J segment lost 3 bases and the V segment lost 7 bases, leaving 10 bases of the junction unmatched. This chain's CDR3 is CSANLAGGSYNEQFF. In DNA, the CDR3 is TGCAGCGCCAATCTGGCGGGAGGGAGCTACAATGAGCAGTTCTTC.

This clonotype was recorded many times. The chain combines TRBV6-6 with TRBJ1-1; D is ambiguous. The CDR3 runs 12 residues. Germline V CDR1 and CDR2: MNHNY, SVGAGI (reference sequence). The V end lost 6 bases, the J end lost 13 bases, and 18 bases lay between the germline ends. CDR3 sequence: CASSRQALQGFF. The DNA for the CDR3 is TGTGCCAGCAGCAGGCAGGCGTTACAAGGTTTCTTT.

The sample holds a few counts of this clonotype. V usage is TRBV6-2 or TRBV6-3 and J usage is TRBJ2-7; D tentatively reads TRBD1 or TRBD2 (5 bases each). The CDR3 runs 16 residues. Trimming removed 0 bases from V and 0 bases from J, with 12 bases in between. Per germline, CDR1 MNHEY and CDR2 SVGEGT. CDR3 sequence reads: CASSYSPGTASYEQYF. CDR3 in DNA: TGTGCCAGCAGTTACTCCCCCGGGACGGCCTCCTACGAGCAGTACTTC.

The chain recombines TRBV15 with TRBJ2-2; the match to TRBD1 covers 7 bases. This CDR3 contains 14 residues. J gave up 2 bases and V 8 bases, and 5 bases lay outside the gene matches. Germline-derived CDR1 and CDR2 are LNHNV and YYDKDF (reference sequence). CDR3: CATQQGINTGELFF. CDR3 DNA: TGTGCCACCCAACAGGGGATTAACACCGGGGAGCTGTTTTTT.

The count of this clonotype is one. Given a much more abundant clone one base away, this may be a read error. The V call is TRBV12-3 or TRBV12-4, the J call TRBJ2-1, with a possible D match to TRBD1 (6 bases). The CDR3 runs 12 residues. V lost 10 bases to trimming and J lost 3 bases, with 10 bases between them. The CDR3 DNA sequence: TGTGCCAACGCGGACAGCTACAATGAGCAGTTCTTC. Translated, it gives CANADSYNEQFF.

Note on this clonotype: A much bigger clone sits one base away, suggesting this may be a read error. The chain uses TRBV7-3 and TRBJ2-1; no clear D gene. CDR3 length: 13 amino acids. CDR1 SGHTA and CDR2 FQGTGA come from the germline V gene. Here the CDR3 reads CASSLGRYNEQSF. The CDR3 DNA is TGTGCCAGCAGCTTAGGACGCTACAATGAGCAGTCCTTC.

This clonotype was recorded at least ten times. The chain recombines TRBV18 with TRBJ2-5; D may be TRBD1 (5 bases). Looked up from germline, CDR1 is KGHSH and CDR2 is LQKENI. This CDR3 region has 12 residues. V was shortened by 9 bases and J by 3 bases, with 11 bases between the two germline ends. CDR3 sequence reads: CASYHRKETQYF. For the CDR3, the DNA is TGTGCCAGTTACCACAGGAAAGAGACCCAGTACTTC.

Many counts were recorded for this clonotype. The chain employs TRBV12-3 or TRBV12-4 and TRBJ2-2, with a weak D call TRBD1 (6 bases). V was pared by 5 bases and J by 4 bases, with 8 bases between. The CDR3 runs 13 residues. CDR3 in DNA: TGTGCCAGCAGTGGACAGACCACCGGGGAGCTGTTTTTT. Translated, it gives CASSGQTTGELFF.

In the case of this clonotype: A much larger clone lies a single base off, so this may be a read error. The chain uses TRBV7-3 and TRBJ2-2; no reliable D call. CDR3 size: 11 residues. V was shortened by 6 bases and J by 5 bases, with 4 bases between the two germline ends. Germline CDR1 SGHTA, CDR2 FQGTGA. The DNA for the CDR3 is TGTGCCAGCAGTCAAACCGGGGAGCTGTTTTTT. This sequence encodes CASSQTGELFF.

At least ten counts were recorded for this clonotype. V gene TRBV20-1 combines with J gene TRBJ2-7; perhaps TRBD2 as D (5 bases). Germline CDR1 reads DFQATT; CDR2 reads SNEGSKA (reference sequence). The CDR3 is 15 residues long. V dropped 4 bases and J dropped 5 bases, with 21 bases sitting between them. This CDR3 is CSATRVGAAGNEQYF. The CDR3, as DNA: TGCAGTGCTACCCGTGTGGGAGCTGCCGGGAACGAGCAGTACTTC.

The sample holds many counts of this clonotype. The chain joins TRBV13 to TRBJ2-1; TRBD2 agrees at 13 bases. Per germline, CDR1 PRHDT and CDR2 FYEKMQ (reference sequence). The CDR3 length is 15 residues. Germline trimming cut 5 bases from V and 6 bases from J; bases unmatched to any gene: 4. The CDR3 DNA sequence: TGTGCCAGCAGCCGTACTAGCGGGAGGGGCAATGAGCAGTTCTTC. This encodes CASSRTSGRGNEQFF. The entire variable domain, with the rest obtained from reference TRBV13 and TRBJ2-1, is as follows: AAGVIQSPRHLIKEKRETATLKCYPIPRHDTVYWYQQGPGQDPQFLISFYEKMQSDKGSIPDRFSAQQFSDYHSELNMSSLELGDSALYFCASSRTSGRGNEQFFGPGTRLTVL.

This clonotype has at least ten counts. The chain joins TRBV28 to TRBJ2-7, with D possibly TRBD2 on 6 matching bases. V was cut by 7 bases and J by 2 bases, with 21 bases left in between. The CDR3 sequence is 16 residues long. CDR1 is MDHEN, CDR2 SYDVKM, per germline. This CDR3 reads CASTLRLSGLPYEQYF. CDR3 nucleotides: TGTGCCAGCACCTTGCGGCTTAGCGGTTTACCCTACGAGCAGTACTTC.

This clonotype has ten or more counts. The CDR3 DNA reads TGTGCCAGCAGCGGAAAGACCCAGTACTTC. It is translated as CASSGKTQYF. The chain carries TRBV11-3 and TRBJ2-5, with D uncertain. Germline CDR1 and CDR2: SGHNT and YENEEA. This CDR3 is built from 10 residues. The V end lost 5 bases, the J end lost 6 bases, and 4 bases lay between the germline ends. The full variable domain, its missing parts supplied by reference TRBV11-3 and TRBJ2-5, is EAGVVQSPRYKIIEKKQPVAFWCNPISGHNTLYWYLQNLGQGPELLIRYENEEAVDDSQLPKDRFSAERLKGVDSTLKIQPAELGDSAVYLCASSGKTQYFGPGTRLLVL.

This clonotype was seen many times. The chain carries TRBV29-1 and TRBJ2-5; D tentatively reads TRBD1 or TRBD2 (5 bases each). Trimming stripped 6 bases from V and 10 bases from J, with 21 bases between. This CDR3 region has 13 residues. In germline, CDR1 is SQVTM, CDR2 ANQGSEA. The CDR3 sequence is CSVTAGTETNQYF. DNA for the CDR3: TGCAGCGTGACGGCCGGGACCGAGACGAACCAGTACTTC.

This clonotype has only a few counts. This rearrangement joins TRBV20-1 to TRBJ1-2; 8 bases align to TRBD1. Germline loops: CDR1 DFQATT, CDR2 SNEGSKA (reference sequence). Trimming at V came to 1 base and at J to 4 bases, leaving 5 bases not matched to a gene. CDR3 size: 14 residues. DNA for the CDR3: TGCAGTGCTAGAGGGACAGGGACTTTCTATGGCTACACCTTC. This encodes CSARGTGTFYGYTF.